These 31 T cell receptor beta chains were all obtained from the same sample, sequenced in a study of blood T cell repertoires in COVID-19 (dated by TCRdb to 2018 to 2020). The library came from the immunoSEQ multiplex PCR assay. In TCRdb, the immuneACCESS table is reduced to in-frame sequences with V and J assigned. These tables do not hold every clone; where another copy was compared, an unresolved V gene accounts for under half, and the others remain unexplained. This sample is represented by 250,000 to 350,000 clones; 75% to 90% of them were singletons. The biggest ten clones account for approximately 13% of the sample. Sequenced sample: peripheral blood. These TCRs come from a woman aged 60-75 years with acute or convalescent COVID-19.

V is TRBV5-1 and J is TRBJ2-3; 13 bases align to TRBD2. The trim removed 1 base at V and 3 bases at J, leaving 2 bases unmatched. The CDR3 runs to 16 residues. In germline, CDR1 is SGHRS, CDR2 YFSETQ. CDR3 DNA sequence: TGCGCCAGCAGCTTGAGGACTAGCGGGGGAACAGATACGCAGTATTTT. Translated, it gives CASSLRTSGGTDTQYF. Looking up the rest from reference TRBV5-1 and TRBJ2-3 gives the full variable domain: KAGVTQTPRYLIKTRGQQVTLSCSPISGHRSVSWYQQTPGQGLQFLFEYFSETQRNKGNFPGRFSGRQFSNSRSEMNVSTLELGDSALYLCASSLRTSGGTDTQYFGPGTRLTVL.

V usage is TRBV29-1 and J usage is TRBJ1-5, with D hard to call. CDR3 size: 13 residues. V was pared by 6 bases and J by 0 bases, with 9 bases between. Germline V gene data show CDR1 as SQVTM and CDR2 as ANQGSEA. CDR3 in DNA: TGCAGCGTGTCGGAGAATAGCAATCAGCCCCAGCATTTT. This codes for CSVSENSNQPQHF.

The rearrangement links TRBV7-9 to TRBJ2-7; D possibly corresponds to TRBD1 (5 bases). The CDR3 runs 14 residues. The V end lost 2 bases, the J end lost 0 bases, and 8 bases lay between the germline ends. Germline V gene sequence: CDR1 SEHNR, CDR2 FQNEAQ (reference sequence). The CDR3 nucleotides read TGTGCCAGCAGCTTATCTGGGGCCTCCTACGAGCAGTACTTC. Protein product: CASSLSGASYEQYF.

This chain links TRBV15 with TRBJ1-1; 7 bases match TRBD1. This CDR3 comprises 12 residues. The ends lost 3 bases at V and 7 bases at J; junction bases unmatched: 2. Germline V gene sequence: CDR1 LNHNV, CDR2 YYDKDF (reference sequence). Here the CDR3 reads CATSRDRFEAFF. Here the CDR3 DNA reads TGTGCCACCAGCAGGGACAGGTTTGAAGCTTTCTTT.

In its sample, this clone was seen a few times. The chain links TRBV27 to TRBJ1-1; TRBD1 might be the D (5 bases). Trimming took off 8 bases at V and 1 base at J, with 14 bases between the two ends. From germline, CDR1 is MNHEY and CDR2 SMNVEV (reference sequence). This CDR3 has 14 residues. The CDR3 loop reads CASGRGGKNTEAFF. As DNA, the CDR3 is TGTGCCAGCGGCCGGGGGGGGAAGAACACTGAAGCTTTCTTT.

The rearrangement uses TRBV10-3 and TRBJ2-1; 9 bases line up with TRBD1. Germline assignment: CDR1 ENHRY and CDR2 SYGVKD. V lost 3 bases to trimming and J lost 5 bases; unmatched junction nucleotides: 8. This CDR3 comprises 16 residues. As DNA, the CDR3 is TGTGCCATCAGTGACCGGACAGGGGTCGGGAACAATGAGCAGTTCTTC. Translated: CAISDRTGVGNNEQFF.

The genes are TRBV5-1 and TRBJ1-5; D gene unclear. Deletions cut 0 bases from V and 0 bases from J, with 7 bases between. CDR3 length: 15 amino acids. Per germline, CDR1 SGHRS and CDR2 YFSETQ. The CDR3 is CASSLAADSNQPQHF. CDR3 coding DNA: TGCGCCAGCAGCTTGGCCGCAGATAGCAATCAGCCCCAGCATTTT.

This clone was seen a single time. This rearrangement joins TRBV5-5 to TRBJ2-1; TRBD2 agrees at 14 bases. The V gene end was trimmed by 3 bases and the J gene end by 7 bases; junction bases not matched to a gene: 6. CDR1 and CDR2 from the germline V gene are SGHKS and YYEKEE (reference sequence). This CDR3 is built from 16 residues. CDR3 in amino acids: CASSSGTSGSRNEQFF. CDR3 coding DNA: TGTGCCAGCAGCTCCGGGACTAGCGGGAGTAGGAATGAGCAGTTCTTC.

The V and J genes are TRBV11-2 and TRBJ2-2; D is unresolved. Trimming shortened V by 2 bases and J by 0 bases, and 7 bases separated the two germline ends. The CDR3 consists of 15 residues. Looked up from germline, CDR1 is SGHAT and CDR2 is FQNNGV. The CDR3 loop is CASSLTTPNTGELFF. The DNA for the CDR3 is TGTGCCAGCAGCTTAACGACTCCGAACACCGGGGAGCTGTTTTTT. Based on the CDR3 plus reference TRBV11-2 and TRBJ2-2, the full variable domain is EAGVAQSPRYKIIEKRQSVAFWCNPISGHATLYWYQQILGQGPKLLIQFQNNGVVDDSQLPKDRFSAERLKGVDSTLKIQPAKLEDSAVYLCASSLTTPNTGELFFGEGSRLTVL.

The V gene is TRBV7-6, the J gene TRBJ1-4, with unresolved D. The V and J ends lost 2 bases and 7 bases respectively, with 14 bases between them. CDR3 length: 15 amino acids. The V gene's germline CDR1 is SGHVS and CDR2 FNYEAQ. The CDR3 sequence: CASSLSGGRSEKLFF. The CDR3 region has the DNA TGTGCCAGCAGCTTATCCGGAGGGAGAAGTGAAAAACTGTTTTTT. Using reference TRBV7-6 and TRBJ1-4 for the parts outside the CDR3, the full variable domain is GAGVSQSPRYKVTKRGQDVALRCDPISGHVSLYWYRQALGQGPEFLTYFNYEAQQDKSGLPNDRFSAERPEGSISTLTIQRTEQRDSAMYRCASSLSGGRSEKLFFGSGTQLSVL.

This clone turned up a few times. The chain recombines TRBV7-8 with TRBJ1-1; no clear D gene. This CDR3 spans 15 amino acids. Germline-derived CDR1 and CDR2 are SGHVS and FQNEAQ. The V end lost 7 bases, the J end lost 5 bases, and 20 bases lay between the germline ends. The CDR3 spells CASTRGQIGGTEAFF. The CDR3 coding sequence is TGTGCCAGCACCCGAGGCCAGATCGGCGGGACTGAAGCTTTCTTT.

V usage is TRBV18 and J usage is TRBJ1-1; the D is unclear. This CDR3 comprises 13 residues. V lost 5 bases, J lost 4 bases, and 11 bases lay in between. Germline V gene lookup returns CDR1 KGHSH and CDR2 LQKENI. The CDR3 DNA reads TGTGCCAGCTCAAGAACTGAAGTCACTGAAGCTTTCTTT. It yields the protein CASSRTEVTEAFF.

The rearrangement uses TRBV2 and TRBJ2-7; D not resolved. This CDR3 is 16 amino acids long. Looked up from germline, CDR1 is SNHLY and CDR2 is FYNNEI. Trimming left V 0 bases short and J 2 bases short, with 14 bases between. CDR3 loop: CASSEALPSLPYEQYF. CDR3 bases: TGTGCCAGCAGTGAAGCGCTTCCCAGTCTCCCCTACGAGCAGTACTTC. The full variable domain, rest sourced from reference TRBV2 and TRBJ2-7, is EPEVTQTPSHQVTQMGQEVILRCVPISNHLYFYWYRQILGQKVEFLVSFYNNEISEKSEIFDDQFSVERPDGSNFTLKIRSTKLEDSAMYFCASSEALPSLPYEQYFGPGTRLTVT.

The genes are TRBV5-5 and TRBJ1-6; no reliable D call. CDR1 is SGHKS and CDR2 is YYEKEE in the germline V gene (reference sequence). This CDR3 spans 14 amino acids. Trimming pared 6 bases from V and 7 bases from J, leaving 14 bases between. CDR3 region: CASIPGLENSPLHF. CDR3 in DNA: TGTGCCAGCATCCCCGGACTGGAGAATTCACCCCTCCACTTT. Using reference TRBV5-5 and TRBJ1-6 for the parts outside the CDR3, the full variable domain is DAGVTQSPTHLIKTRGQQVTLRCSPISGHKSVSWYQQVLGQGPQFIFQYYEKEERGRGNFPDRFSARQFPNYSSELNVNALLLGDSALYLCASIPGLENSPLHFGNGTRLTVT.

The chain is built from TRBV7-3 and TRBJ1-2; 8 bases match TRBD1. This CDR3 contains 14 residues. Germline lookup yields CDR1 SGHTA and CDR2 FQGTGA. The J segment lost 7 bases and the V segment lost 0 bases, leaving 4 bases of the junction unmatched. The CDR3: CASSLTGTGGGYTF. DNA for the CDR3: TGTGCCAGCAGCTTAACAGGGACAGGAGGTGGCTACACCTTC.

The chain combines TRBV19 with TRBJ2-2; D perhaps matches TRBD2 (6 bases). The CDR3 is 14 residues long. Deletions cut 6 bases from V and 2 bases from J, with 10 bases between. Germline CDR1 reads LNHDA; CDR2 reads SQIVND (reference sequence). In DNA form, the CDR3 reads TGTGCCAGTAGGGAGGGTTTCAACACCGGGGAGCTGTTTTTT. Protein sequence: CASREGFNTGELFF.

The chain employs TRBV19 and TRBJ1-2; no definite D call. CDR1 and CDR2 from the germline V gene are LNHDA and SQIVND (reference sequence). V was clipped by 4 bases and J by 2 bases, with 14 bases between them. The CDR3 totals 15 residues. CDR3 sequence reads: CASSTSAVANYGYTF. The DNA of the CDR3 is TGTGCCAGTAGTACTTCCGCGGTGGCAAACTATGGCTACACCTTC.

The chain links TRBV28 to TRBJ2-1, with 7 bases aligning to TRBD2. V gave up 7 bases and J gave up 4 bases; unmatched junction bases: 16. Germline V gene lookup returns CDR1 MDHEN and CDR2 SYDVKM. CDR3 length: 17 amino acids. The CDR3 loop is CASKITQRTREYNEQFF. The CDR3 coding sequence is TGTGCCAGCAAAATAACCCAGCGGACTAGGGAGTACAATGAGCAGTTCTTC.

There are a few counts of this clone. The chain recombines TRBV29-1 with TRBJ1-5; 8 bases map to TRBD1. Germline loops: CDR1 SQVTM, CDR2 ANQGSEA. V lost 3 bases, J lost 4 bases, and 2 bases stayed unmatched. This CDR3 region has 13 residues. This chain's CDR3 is CSVDRGRNQPQHF. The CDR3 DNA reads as TGCAGCGTTGACAGGGGGCGAAATCAGCCCCAGCATTTT.

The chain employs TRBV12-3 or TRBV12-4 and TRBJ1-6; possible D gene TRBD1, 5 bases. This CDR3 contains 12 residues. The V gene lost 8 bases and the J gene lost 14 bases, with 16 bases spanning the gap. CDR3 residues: CASQLRLGALHF. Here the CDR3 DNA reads TGTGCCAGCCAACTCCGTCTAGGGGCCCTCCACTTT.

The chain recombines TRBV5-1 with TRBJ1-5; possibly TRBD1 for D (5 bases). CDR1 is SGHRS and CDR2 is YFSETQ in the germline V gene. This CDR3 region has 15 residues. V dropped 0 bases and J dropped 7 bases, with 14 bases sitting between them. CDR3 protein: CASSLDWGGLQPQHF. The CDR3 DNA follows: TGCGCCAGCAGCTTGGATTGGGGGGGTCTCCAGCCCCAGCATTTT.

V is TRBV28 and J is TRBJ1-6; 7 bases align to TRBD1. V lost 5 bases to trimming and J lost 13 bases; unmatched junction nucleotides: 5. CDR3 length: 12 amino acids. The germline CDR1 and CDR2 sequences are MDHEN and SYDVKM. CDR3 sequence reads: CASSRETGPLHF. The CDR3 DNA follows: TGTGCCAGCAGTCGGGAGACAGGGCCCCTCCACTTT.

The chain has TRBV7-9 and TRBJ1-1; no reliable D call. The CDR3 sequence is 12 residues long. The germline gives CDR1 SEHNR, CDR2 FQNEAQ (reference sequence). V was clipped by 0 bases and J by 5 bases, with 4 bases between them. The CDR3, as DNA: TGTGCCAGCAGCTTAGCGCAGACTGAAGCTTTCTTT. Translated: CASSLAQTEAFF.

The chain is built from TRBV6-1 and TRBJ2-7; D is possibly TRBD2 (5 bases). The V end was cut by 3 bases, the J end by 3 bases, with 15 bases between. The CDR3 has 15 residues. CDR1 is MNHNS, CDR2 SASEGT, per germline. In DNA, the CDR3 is TGTGCCAGCAGTGATGGGTTAGCGACCCTCTACGAGCAGTACTTC. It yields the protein CASSDGLATLYEQYF.

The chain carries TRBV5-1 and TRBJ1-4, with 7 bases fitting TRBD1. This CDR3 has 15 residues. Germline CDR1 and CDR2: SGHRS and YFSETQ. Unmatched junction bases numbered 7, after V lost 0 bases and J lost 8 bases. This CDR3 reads CASSLGSGGGEKLFF. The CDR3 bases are TGCGCCAGCAGCTTGGGGTCAGGGGGAGGCGAAAAACTGTTTTTT. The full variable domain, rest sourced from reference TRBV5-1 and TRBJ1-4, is KAGVTQTPRYLIKTRGQQVTLSCSPISGHRSVSWYQQTPGQGLQFLFEYFSETQRNKGNFPGRFSGRQFSNSRSEMNVSTLELGDSALYLCASSLGSGGGEKLFFGSGTQLSVL.

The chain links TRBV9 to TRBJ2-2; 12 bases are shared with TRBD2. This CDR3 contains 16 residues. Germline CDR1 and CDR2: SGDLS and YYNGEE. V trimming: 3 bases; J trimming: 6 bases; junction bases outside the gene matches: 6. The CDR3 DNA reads TGTGCCAGCAGCGCATCTAGCGGGAGGGCCCCCGGGGAGCTGTTTTTT. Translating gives CASSASSGRAPGELFF. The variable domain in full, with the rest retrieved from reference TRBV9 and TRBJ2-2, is DSGVTQTPKHLITATGQRVTLRCSPRSGDLSVYWYQQSLDQGLQFLIQYYNGEERAKGNILERFSAQQFPDLHSELNLSSLELGDSALYFCASSASSGRAPGELFFGEGSRLTVL.

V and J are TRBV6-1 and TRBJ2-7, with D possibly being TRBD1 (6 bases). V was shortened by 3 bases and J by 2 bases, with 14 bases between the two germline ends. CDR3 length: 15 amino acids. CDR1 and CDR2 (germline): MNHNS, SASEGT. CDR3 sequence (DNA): TGTGCCAGCAGTGAGACAGGACGAGGGCCCTACGAGCAGTACTTC. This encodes CASSETGRGPYEQYF.

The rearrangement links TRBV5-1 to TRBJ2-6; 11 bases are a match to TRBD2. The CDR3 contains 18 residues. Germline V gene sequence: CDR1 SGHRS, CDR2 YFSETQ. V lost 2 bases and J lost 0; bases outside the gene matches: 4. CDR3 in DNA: TGCGCCAGCAGCTTCGGACTAGCGGGCGCCTCTGGGGCCAACGTCCTGACTTTC. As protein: CASSFGLAGASGANVLTF.

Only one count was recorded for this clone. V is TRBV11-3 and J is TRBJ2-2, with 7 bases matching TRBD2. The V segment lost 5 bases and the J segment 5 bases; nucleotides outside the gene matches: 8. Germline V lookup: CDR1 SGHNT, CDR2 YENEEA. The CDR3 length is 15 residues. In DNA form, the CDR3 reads TGTGCCAGCAGCCCAGGGAGGGTTGGGACCGGGGAGCTGTTTTTT. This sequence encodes CASSPGRVGTGELFF.

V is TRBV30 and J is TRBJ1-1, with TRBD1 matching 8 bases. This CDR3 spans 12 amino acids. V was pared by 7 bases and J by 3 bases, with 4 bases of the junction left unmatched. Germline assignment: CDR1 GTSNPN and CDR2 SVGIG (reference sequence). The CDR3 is CALRTGYTEAFF. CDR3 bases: TGTGCCTTGAGGACAGGGTACACTGAAGCTTTCTTT. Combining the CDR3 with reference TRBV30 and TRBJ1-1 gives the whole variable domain SQTIHQWPATLVQPVGSPLSLECTVEGTSNPNLYWYRQAAGRGLQLLFYSVGIGQISSEVPQNLSASRPQDRQFILSSKKLLLSDSGFYLCALRTGYTEAFFGQGTRLTVV.

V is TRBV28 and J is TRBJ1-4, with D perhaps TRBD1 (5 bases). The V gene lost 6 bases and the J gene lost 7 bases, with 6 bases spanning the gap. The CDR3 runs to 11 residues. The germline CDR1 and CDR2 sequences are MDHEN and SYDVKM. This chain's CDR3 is CASRGGEKLFF. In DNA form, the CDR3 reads TGTGCCAGCAGGGGGGGTGAAAAACTGTTTTTT.